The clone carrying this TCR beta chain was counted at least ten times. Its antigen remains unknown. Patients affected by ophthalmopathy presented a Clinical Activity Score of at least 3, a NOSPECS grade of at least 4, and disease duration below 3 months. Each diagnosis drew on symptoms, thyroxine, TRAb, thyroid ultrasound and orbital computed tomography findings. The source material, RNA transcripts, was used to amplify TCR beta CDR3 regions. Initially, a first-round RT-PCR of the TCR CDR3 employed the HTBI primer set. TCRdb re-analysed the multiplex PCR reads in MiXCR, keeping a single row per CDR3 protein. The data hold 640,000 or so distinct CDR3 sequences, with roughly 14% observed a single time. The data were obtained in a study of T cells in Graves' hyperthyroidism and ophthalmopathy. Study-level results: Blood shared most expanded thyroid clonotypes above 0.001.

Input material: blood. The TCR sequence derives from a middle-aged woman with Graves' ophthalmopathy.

The CDR3 nucleotides read TGTGCCAGCAGCACGGGAGCCGAGACCCAGTACTTC. It is translated as CASSTGAETQYF. The V call is TRBV6-1, the J call TRBJ2-5; tentative D call: TRBD2 (6 bases). Between the trimmed V and J ends, which lost 6 bases and 5 bases, there was a span of 10 bases. Germline CDR1 is MNHNS and CDR2 is SASEGT. This CDR3 contains 12 residues.